Listed below are T cell receptor beta chains from one sample, sequenced in a study of beta chain features in type 1 diabetes. Libraries were prepared by immunoSEQ multiplex PCR; TCRdb keeps only in-frame clonotypes and omits some of them. Here the sample spans some 180,000 clones, 13% being singletons. Sample: central memory CD4+ T cells from blood. All receptors derive from a woman younger than 35 in good health. Each CDR3 is given with its conserved first and last residue. The D gene is left open where the match is weak. Clone size is given for some rows only: seen once, a few or many times, or a class if the clone is expanded.

CDR3 DNA,CDR3 protein,D gene,V gene,clone size,J gene
TGTGCCAGCAGCTTAAGGGCTAGCGGAAGCACAGATACGCAGTATTTT,CASSLRASGSTDTQYF,TRBD2,TRBV7-9,few,TRBJ2-3
TGTGCCAGCAGTTTATCAGGAATACAAGAGACCCAGTACTTC,CASSLSGIQETQYF,NA,TRBV28,few,TRBJ2-5
TGTGCCAGCAGTGAAGCCCCACCCGGGGACACTGAAGCTTTCTTT,CASSEAPPGDTEAFF,NA,TRBV25-1,few,TRBJ1-1
TGTGCCAGCAGCTTAAACCGCGGGCGGGAGAAGACCCAGTACTTC,CASSLNRGREKTQYF,TRBD2,TRBV7-2,NA,TRBJ2-5
TGCAGCGTTGAAGATCCACGGGAGGCAGATACGCAGTATTTT,CSVEDPREADTQYF,TRBD2,TRBV29-1,few,TRBJ2-3
TGTGCCAGCAGCTTGTCGTATGAGCAGTTCTTC,CASSLSYEQFF,NA,TRBV5-4,NA,TRBJ2-1
TGTGCCAGCGATAGGAGGGCTATGAACACTGAAGCTTTCTTT,CASDRRAMNTEAFF,NA,TRBV2,NA,TRBJ1-1
TGTGCCAGCAGTCCTAGGAGGACCTACGAGCAGTACTTC,CASSPRRTYEQYF,NA,TRBV7-2,NA,TRBJ2-7
TGTGCCAGCAGGCCTAGATACACAGATACGCAGTATTTT,CASRPRYTDTQYF,NA,TRBV7-9,many,TRBJ2-3
TGTGCCTGGAGTGCACTCGGCGGGTTGAGGAACACCGGGGAGCTGTTTTTT,CAWSALGGLRNTGELFF,NA,TRBV30,few,TRBJ2-2
TGTGCCAGCAGCCCCCCTGTGTCGGGACTCGGGGAGCTGTTTTTT,CASSPPVSGLGELFF,NA,TRBV7-2,NA,TRBJ2-2
TGCAGCGTAAGGGACAGGGGAAGCAATCAGCCCCAGCATTTT,CSVRDRGSNQPQHF,TRBD1,TRBV29-1,NA,TRBJ1-5
TGTGCCACCAGCAGAGAGGGGGGACCGAACTCTGGAAACACCATATATTTT,CATSREGGPNSGNTIYF,NA,TRBV15,NA,TRBJ1-3
TGTGCCAGCAGCTCCCACCAGACTAGTTCTGAGCAGTTCTTC,CASSSHQTSSEQFF,NA,TRBV7-8,NA,TRBJ2-1
TGTGCCAGCAGTCCCCTAACAGGGGGCTGGGGTCAGCCCCAGCATTTT,CASSPLTGGWGQPQHF,TRBD1,TRBV27,NA,TRBJ1-5
TGTGCCAGCAGCTTAGTTTGGGGGCTCGCTGGGGCCAACGTCCTGACTTTC,CASSLVWGLAGANVLTF,NA,TRBV11-2,NA,TRBJ2-6
TGTGCCAGCAGTTTGCCGACAGGGATTAATACGCAGTATTTT,CASSLPTGINTQYF,TRBD1,TRBV28,few,TRBJ2-3
TGCGCCAGCAGCTTGGGTGGTAGAAACACAGATACGCAGTATTTT,CASSLGGRNTDTQYF,NA,TRBV5-1,few,TRBJ2-3
TGTGCCAGCAGCGTAGATGGGCGCTCCTACGAGCAGTACTTC,CASSVDGRSYEQYF,NA,TRBV9,few,TRBJ2-7
TGCGCCAGCAGCCATCCCTTACAGGATTATGGCTACACCTTC,CASSHPLQDYGYTF,NA,TRBV4-3,few,TRBJ1-2
TGTGCCAGCAGCCGATTGGGGGGAACTGAAGCTTTCTTT,CASSRLGGTEAFF,NA,TRBV7-2,NA,TRBJ1-1
TGTGCCAGCAGCTGGACAGGGGCGAGTGAAAAACTGTTTTTT,CASSWTGASEKLFF,TRBD1,TRBV7-9,few,TRBJ1-4
TGTGCCAGCGGGCAGGGACTAGCGGGATCAGATACGCAGTATTTT,CASGQGLAGSDTQYF,TRBD2,TRBV2,NA,TRBJ2-3
TGTGCCAGCAGTTTGATGGGCTTAGAGCAGTACTTC,CASSLMGLEQYF,NA,TRBV28,NA,TRBJ2-7